This T cell receptor beta chain was recorded in a study of shared clonotypes between healthy human individuals. Study results and caveats: Larger richness was generally estimated for naive than memory subsets. Non-shared clonotypes were found to have lower generation probabilities than the clonotypes that were shared by all four of the sorted-subset donors.

CD45RO negativity and positive selection for CCR7 defined naive CD8 cells, a population that excluded terminally differentiated effector memory CD45RA+ cells. Execution of the assay was at deep level. Investigators spread the genomic DNA of each subset evenly over several immunoSEQ plates. Only in-frame clones appear in the TCRdb table, and some are missing; sequencing was by immunoSEQ multiplex PCR. The sample includes some 630,000 clones, about 96% of them seen just once. As for this clone: Its target is unknown.

The V end lost 2 bases, the J end lost 4 bases, and 3 bases lay between the germline ends. The CDR3 consists of 11 residues. Germline V gives CDR1 MNHEY, CDR2 SMNVEV (reference sequence). Sequenced material: naive CD8+ T cells sorted from blood. The source is a woman aged 25 to 45 in good health. The chain joins TRBV27 to TRBJ2-7; D ambiguous. As DNA, the CDR3 is TGTGCCAGCAGTTTACTGTACGAGCAGTACTTC. Translated: CASSLLYEQYF.